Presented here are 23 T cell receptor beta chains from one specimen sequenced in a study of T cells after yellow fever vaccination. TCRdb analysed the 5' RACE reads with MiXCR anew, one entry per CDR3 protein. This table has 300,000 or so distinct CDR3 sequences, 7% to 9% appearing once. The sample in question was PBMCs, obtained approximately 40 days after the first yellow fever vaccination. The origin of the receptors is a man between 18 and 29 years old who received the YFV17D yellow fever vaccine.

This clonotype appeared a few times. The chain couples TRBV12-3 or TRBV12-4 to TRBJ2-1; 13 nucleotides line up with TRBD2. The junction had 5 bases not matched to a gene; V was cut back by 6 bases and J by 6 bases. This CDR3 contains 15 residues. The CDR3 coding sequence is TGTGCCAGCAGCTGGGGACTAGCGGGGACCAATGAGCAGTTCTTC. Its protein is CASSWGLAGTNEQFF.

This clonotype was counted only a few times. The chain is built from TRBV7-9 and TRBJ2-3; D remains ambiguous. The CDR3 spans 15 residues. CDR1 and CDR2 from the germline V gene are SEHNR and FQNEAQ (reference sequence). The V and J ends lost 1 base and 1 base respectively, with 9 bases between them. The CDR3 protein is CASSLVATGTDTQYF. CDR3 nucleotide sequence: TGTGCCAGCAGCTTAGTAGCCACGGGCACAGATACGCAGTATTTT.

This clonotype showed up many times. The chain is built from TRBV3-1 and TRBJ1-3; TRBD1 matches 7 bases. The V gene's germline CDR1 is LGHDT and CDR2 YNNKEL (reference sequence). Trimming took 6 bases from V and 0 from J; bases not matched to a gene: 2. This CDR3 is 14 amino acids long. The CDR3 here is CASRGTASGNTIYF. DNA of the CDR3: TGTGCCAGCAGGGGGACAGCCTCTGGAAACACCATATATTTT.

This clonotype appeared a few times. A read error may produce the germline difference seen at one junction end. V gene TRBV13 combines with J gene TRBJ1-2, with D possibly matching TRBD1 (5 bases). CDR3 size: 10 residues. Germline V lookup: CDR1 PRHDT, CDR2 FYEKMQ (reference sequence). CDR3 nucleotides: TGTGCCAGCAGCCCGGGACCCACGGCCTTC. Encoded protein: CASSPGPTAF.

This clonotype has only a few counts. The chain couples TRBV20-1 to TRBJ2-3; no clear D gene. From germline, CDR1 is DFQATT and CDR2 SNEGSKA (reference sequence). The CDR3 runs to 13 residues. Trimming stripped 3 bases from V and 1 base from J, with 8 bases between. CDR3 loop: CSARVGGTDTQYF. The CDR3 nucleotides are TGCAGTGCTAGGGTAGGAGGCACAGATACGCAGTATTTT.

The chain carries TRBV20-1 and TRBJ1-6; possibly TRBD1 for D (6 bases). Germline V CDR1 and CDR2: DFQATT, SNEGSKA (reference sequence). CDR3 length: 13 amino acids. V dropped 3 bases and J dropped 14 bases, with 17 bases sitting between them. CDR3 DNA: TGCAGTGCTAGTACCCCAGGGGCTGGGACCCTCCACTTT. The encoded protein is CSASTPGAGTLHF.

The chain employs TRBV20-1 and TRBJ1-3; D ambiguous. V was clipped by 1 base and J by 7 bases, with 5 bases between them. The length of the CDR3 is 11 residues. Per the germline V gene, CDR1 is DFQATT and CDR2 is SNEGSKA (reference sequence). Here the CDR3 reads CSARVRNTIYF. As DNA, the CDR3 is TGCAGTGCTAGAGTCCGGAACACCATATATTTT.

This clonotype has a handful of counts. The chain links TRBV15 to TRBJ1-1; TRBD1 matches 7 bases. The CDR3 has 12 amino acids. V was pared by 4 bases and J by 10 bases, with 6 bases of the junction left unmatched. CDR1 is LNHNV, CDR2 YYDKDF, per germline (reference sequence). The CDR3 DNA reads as TGTGCCACCAGCATCTCAGGGGGGGTAGCTTTCTTT. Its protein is CATSISGGVAFF.

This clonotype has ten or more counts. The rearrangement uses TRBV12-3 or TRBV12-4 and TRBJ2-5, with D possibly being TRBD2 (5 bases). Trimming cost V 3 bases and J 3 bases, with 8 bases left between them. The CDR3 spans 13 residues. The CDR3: CASSFAGKETQYF. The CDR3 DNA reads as TGTGCCAGCAGTTTCGCCGGGAAAGAGACCCAGTACTTC.

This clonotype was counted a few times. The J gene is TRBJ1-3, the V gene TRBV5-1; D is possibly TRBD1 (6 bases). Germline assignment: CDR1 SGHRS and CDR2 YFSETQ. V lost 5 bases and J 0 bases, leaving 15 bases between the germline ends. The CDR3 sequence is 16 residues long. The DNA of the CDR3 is TGCGCCAGCAGAGGGAACTGGGACAACTCTGGAAACACCATATATTTT. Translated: CASRGNWDNSGNTIYF.

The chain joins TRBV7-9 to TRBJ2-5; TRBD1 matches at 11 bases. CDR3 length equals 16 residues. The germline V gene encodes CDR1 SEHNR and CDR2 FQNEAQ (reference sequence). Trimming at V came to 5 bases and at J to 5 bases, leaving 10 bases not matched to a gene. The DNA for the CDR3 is TGTGCCAGCAGCAACCGCGGACAGGGGGCGGGGGAGACCCAGTACTTC. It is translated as CASSNRGQGAGETQYF. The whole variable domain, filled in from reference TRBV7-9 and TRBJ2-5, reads DTGVSQNPRHKITKRGQNVTFRCDPISEHNRLYWYRQTLGQGPEFLTYFQNEAQLEKSRLLSDRFSAERPKGSFSTLEIQRTEQGDSAMYLCASSNRGQGAGETQYFGPGTRLLVL.

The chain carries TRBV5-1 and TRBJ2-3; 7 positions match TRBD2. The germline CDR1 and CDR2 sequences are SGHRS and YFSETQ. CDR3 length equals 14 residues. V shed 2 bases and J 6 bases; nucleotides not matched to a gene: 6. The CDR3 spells CASSLGNGGDTQYF. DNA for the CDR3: TGCGCCAGCAGCTTAGGGAACGGGGGGGATACGCAGTATTTT.

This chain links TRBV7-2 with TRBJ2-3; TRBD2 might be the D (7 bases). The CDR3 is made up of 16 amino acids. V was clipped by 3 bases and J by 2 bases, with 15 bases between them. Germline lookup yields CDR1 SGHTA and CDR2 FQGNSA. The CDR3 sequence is CASSLVAGAITDTQYF. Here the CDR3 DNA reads TGTGCCAGCAGCTTGGTGGCGGGGGCGATCACAGATACGCAGTATTTT.

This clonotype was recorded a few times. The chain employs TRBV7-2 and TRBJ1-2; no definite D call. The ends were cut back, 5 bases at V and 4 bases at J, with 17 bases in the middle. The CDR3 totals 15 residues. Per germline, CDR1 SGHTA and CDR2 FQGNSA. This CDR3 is CASSLVSSTGYGYTF. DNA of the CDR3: TGTGCCAGCAGCCTGGTGTCGTCCACGGGCTATGGCTACACCTTC.

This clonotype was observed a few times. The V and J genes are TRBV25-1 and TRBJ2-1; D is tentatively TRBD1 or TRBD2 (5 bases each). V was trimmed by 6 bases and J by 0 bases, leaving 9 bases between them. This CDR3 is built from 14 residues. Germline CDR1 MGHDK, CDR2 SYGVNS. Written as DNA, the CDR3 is TGTGCCAGCAGCCGGGACGGCTCCTACAATGAGCAGTTCTTC. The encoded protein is CASSRDGSYNEQFF. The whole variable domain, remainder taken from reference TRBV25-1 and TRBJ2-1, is EADIYQTPRYLVIGTGKKITLECSQTMGHDKMYWYQQDPGMELHLIHYSYGVNSTEKGDLSSESTVSRIRTEHFPLTLESARPSHTSQYLCASSRDGSYNEQFFGPGTRLTVL.

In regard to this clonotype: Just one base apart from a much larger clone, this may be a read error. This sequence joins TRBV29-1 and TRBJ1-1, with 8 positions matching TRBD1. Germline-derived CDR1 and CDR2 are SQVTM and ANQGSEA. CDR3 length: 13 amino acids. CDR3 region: CSVRDRLNTEALF. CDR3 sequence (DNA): TGCAGCGTTAGGGACAGGTTGAACACTGAAGCTCTCTTT.

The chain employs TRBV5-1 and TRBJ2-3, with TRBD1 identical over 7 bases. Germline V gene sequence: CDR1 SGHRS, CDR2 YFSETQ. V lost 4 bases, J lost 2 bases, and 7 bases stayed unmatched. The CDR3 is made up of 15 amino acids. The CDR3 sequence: CASSVGDSFTDTQYF. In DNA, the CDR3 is TGCGCCAGCAGCGTAGGGGACAGCTTCACAGATACGCAGTATTTT.

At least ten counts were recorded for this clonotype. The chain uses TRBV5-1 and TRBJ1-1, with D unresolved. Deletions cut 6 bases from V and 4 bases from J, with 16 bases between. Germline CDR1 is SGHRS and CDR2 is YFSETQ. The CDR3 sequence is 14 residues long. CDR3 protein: CASKTESISTEAFF. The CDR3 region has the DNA TGCGCCAGCAAAACAGAGTCTATTTCCACTGAAGCTTTCTTT.

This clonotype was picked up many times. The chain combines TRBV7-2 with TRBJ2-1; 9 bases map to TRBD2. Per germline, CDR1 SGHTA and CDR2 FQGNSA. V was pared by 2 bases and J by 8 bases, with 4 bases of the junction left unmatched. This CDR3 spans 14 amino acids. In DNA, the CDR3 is TGTGCCAGCAGCTTATTGGGCGGGGGGGATGAGCAGTTCTTC. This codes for CASSLLGGGDEQFF.

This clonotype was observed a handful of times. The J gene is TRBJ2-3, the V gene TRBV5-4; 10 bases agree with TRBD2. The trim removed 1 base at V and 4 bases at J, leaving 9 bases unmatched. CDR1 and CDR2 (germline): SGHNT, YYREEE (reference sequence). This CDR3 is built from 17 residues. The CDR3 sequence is CASSLSWGLARSDTQYF. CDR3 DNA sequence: TGTGCCAGCAGCTTGTCCTGGGGACTAGCGAGGTCAGATACGCAGTATTTT. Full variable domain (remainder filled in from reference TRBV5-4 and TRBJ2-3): ETGVTQSPTHLIKTRGQQVTLRCSSQSGHNTVSWYQQALGQGPQFIFQYYREEENGRGNFPPRFSGLQFPNYSSELNVNALELDDSALYLCASSLSWGLARSDTQYFGPGTRLTVL.

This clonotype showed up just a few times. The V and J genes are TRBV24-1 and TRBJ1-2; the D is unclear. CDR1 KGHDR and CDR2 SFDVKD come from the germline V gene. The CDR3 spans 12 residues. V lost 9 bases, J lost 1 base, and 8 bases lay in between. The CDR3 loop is CATSSDNYGYTF. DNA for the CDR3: TGTGCCACCTCGTCAGATAACTATGGCTACACCTTC.

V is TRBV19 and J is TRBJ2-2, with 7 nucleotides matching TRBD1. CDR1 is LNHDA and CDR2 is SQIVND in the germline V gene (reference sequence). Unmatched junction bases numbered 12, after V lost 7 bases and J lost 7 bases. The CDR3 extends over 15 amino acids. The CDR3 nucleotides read TGTGCCAGTACCCCCTCGACAGGGTTTGTCGGGGAGCTGTTTTTT. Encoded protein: CASTPSTGFVGELFF.

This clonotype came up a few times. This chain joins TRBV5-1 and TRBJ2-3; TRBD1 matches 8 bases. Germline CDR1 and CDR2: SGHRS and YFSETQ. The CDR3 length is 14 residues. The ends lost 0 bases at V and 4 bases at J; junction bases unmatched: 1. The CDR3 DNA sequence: TGCGCCAGCAGCTTGGAGGGACAGGCAGATACGCAGTATTTT. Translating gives CASSLEGQADTQYF.